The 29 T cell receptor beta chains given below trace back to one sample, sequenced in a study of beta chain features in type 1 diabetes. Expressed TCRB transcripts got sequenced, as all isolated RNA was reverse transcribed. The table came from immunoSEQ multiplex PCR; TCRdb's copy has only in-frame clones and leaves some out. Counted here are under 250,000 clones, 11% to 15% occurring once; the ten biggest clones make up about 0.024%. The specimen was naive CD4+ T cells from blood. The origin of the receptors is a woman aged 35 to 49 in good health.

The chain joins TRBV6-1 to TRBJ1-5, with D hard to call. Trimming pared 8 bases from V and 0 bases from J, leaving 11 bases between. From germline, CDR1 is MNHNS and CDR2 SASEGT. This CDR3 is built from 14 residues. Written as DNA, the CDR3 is TGTGCCAGCCGGGGAGGCTATAGCAATCAGCCCCAGCATTTT. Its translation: CASRGGYSNQPQHF.

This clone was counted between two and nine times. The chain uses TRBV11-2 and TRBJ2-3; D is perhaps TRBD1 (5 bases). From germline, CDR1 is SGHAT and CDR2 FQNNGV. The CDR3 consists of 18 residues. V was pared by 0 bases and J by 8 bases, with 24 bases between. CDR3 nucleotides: TGTGCCAGCAGCTTAGATGAAGTTGGGGCAGATACCCGTGGTACGCAGTATTTT. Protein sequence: CASSLDEVGADTRGTQYF.

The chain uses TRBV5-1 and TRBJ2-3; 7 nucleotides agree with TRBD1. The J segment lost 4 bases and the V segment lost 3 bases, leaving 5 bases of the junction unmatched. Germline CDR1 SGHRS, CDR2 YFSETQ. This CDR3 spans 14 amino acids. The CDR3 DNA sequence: TGCGCCAGCAGCTCCGGGACAGTCTCAGATACGCAGTATTTT. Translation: CASSSGTVSDTQYF.

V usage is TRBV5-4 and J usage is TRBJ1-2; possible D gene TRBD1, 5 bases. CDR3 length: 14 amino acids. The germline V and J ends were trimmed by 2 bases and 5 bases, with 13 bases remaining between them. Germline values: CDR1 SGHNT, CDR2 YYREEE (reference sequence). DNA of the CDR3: TGTGCCAGCAGCTTACCAGGGCTTACATATGGCTACACCTTC. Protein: CASSLPGLTYGYTF.

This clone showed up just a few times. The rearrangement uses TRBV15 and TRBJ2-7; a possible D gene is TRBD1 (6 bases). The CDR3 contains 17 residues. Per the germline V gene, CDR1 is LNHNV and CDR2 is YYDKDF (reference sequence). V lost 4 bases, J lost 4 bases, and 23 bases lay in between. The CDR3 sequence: CATSTYLPGQLTYEQYF. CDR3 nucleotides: TGTGCCACCAGCACCTATTTACCCGGACAGCTCACTTACGAGCAGTACTTC.

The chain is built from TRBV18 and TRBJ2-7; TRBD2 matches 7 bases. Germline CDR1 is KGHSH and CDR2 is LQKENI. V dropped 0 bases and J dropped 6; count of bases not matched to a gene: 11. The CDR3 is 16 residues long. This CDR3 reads CASSPPGLAEIGEQYF. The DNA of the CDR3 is TGTGCCAGCTCACCACCCGGTCTAGCGGAGATCGGCGAGCAGTACTTC.

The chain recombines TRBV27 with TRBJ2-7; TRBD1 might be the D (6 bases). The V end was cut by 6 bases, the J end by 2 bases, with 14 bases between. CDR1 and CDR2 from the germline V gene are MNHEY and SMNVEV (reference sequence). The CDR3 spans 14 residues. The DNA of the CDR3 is TGTGCCAGCAGACCGGACAGACTTCCCTACGAGCAGTACTTC. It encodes CASRPDRLPYEQYF.

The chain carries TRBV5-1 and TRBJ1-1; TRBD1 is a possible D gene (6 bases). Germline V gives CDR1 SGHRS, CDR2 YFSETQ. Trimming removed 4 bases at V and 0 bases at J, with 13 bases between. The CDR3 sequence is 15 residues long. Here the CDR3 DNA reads TGCGCCAGCAGCCTAAACACAGGGATGAACACTGAAGCTTTCTTT. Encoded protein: CASSLNTGMNTEAFF.

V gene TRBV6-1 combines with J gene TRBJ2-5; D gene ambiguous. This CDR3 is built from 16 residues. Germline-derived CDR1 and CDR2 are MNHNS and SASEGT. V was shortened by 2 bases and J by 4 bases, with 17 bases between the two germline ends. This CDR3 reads CASSEIITVSSETQYF. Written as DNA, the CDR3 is TGTGCCAGCAGTGAAATTATTACTGTATCTTCAGAGACCCAGTACTTC.

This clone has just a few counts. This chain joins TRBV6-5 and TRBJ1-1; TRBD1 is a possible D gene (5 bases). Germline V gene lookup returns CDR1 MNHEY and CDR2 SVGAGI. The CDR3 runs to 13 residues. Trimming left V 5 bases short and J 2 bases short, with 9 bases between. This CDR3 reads CASSVDSNTEAFF. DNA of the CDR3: TGTGCCAGCAGTGTTGACAGCAACACTGAAGCTTTCTTT.

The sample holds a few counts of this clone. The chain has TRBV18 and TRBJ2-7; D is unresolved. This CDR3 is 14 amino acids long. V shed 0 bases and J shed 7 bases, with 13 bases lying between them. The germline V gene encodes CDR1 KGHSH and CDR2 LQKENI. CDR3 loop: CASSPPADSWEQYF. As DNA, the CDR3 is TGTGCCAGCTCACCACCGGCAGACTCCTGGGAGCAGTACTTC. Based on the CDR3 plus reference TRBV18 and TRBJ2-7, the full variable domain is NAGVMQNPRHLVRRRGQEARLRCSPMKGHSHVYWYRQLPEEGLKFMVYLQKENIIDESGMPKERFSAEFPKEGPSILRIQQVVRGDSAAYFCASSPPADSWEQYFGPGTRLTVT.

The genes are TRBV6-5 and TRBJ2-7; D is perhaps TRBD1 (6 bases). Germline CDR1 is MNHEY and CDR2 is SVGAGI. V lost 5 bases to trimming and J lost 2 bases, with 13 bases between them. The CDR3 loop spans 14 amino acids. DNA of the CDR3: TGTGCCAGCAGTGCCCGGGACAACACCTACGAGCAGTACTTC. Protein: CASSARDNTYEQYF.

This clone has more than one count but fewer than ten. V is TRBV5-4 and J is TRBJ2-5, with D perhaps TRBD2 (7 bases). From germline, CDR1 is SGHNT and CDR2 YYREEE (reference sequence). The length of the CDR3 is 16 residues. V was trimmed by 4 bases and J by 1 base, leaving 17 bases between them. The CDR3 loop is CASSQSRGAAQETQYF. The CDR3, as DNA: TGTGCCAGCAGCCAATCACGGGGGGCGGCCCAAGAGACCCAGTACTTC.

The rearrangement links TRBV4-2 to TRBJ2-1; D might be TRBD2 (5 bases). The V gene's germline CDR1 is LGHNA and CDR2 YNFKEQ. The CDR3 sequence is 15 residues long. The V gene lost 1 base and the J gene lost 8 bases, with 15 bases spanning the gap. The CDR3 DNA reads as TGTGCCAGCAGCCAAGTAGCCGGGGTCTGGGATGAGCAGTTCTTC. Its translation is CASSQVAGVWDEQFF.

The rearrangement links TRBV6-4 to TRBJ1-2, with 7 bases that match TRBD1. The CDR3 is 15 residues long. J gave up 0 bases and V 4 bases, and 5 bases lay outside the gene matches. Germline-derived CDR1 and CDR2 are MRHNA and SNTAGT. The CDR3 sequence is CASSVRTGANYGYTF. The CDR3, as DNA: TGTGCCAGCAGTGTACGGACAGGAGCTAACTATGGCTACACCTTC.

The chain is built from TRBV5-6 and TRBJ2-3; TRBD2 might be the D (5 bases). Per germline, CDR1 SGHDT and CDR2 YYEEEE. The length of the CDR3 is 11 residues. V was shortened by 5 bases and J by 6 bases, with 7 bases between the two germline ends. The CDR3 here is CASSRGDTQYF. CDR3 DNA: TGTGCCAGCAGTCGCGGGGATACGCAGTATTTT. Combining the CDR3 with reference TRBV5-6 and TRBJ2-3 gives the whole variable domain DAGVTQSPTHLIKTRGQQVTLRCSPKSGHDTVSWYQQALGQGPQFIFQYYEEEERQRGNFPDRFSGHQFPNYSSELNVNALLLGDSALYLCASSRGDTQYFGPGTRLTVL.

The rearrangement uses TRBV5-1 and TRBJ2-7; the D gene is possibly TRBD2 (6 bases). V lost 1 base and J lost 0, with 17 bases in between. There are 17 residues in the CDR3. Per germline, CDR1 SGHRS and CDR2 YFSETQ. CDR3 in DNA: TGCGCCAGCAGCTTGTCCCTCCCAGGGAGGAGCTCCTACGAGCAGTACTTC. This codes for CASSLSLPGRSSYEQYF.

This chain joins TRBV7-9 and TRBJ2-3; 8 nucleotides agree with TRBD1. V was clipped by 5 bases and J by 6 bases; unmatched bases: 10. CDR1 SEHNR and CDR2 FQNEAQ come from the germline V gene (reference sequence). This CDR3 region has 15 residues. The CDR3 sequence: CASSEDREGSDTQYF. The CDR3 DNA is TGTGCCAGCAGCGAGGACAGGGAAGGATCGGATACGCAGTATTTT.

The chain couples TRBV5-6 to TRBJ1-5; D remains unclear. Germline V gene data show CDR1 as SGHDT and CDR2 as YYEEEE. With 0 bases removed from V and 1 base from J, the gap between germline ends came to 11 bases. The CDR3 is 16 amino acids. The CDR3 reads CASSLAKQPSNQPQHF. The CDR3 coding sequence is TGTGCCAGCAGCTTGGCCAAACAGCCGAGCAATCAGCCCCAGCATTTT.

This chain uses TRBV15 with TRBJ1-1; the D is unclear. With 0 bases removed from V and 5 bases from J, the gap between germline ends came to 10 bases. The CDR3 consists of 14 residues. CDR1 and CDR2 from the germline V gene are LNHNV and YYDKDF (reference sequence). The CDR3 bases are TGTGCCACCAGCAGAGATCCTTGGGCGACTGAAGCTTTCTTT. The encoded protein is CATSRDPWATEAFF.

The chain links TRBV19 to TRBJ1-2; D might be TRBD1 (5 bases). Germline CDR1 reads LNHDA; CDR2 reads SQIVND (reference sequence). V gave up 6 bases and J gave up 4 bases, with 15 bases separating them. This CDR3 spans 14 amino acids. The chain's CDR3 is CASSRGGDAYGYTF. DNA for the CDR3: TGTGCCAGTAGCCGAGGAGGGGACGCCTATGGCTACACCTTC.

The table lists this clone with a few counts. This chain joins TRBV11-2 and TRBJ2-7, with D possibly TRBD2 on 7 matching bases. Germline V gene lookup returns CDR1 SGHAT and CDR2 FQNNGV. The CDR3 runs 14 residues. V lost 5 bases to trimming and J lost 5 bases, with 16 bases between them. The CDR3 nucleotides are TGTGCCAGCAGCCGGGGCGGGGGCGGCGACGAGCAGTACTTC. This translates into CASSRGGGGDEQYF.

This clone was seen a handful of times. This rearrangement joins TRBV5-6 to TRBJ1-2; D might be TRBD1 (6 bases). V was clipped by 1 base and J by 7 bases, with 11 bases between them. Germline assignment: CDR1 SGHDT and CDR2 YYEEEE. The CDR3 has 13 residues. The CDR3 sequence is CASSLYRDGGYTF. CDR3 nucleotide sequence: TGTGCCAGCAGCTTGTACAGGGATGGTGGCTACACCTTC.

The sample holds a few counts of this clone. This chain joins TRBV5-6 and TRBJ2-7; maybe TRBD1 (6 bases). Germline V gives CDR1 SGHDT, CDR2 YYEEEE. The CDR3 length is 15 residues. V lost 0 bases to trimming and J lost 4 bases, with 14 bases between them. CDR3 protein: CASSLALGAFYEQYF. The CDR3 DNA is TGTGCCAGCAGCTTGGCCCTGGGGGCGTTTTACGAGCAGTACTTC.

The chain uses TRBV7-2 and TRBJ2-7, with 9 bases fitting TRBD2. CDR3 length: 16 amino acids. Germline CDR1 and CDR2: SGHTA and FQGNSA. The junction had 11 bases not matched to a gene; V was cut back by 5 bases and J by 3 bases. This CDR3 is CASSPRGAGGYYEQYF. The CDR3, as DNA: TGTGCCAGCAGCCCCCGAGGAGCGGGGGGATACTACGAGCAGTACTTC. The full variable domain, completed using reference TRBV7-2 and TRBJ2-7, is GAGVSQSPSNKVTEKGKDVELRCDPISGHTALYWYRQSLGQGLEFLIYFQGNSAPDKSGLPSDRFSAERTGGSVSTLTIQRTQQEDSAVYLCASSPRGAGGYYEQYFGPGTRLTVT.

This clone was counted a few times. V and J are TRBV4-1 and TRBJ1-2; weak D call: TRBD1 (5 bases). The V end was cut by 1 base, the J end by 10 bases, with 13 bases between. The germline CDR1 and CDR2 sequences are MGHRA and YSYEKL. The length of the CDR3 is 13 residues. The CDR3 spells CASSQVSPGFYTF. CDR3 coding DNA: TGCGCCAGCAGCCAAGTTTCGCCAGGGTTCTACACCTTC.

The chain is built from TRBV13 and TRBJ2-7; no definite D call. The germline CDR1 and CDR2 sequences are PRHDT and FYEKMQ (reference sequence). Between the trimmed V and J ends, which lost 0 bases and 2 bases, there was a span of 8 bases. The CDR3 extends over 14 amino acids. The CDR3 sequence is CASSLGGVTYEQYF. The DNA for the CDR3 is TGTGCCAGCAGCTTAGGGGGCGTTACCTACGAGCAGTACTTC.

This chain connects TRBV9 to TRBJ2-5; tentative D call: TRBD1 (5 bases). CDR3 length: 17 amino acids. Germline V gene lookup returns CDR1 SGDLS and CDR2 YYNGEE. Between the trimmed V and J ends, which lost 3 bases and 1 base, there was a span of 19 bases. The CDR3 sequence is CASSEREGAAFQETQYF. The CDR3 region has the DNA TGTGCCAGCAGCGAGCGCGAAGGGGCAGCCTTCCAAGAGACCCAGTACTTC. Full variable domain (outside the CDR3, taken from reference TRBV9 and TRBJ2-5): DSGVTQTPKHLITATGQRVTLRCSPRSGDLSVYWYQQSLDQGLQFLIQYYNGEERAKGNILERFSAQQFPDLHSELNLSSLELGDSALYFCASSEREGAAFQETQYFGPGTRLLVL.

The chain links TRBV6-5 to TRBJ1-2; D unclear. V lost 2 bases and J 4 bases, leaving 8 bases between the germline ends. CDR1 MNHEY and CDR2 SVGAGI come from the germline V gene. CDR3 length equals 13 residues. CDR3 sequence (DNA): TGTGCCAGCAGTTACGAGGGAGTCTATGGCTACACCTTC. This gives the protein CASSYEGVYGYTF.